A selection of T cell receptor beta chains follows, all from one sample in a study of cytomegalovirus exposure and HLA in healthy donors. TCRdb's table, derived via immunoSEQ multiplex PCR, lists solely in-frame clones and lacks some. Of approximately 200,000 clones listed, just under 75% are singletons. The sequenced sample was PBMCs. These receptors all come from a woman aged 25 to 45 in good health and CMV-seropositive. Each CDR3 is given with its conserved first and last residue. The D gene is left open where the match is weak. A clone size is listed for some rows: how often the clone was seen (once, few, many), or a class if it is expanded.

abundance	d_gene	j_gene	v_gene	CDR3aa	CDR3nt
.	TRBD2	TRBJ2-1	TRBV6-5	CASSYGLDNEQFF	TGTGCCAGCAGTTACGGACTAGACAATGAGCAGTTCTTC
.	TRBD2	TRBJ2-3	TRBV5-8	CASSWEGGGSTDTQYF	TGTGCCAGCAGCTGGGAGGGCGGCGGGAGCACAGATACGCAGTATTTT
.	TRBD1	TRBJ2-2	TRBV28	CASSLYPSGQATGELFF	TGTGCCAGCAGTTTATATCCTTCTGGACAGGCCACCGGGGAGCTGTTTTTT
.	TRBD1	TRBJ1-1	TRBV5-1	CASSLTTGVNTEAFF	TGCGCCAGCAGCTTAACGACAGGGGTGAACACTGAAGCTTTCTTT
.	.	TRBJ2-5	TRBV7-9	CASSGAGYQETQYF	TGTGCCAGCAGTGGAGCGGGTTACCAAGAGACCCAGTACTTC
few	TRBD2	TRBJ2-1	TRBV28	CASSLAGLVNNEQFF	TGTGCCAGCAGTTTAGCGGGACTAGTGAACAATGAGCAGTTCTTC
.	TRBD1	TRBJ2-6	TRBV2	CASSEGTVLFGANVLTF	TGTGCCAGCAGTGAGGGGACAGTATTATTCGGGGCCAACGTCCTGACTTTC
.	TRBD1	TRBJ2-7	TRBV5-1	CASSLIGQGGEQYF	TGCGCCAGCAGCTTGATCGGACAGGGTGGCGAGCAGTACTTC
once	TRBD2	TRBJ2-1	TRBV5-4	CASSLPASGRVYNEQFF	TGTGCCAGCAGCCTACCGGCTAGCGGCCGGGTGTACAATGAGCAGTTCTTC
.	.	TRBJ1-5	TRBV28	CASTGGKLGYSNQPQHF	TGTGCCAGCACCGGGGGGAAGTTGGGGTATAGCAATCAGCCCCAGCATTTT
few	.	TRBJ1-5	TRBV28	CASSLRRAGNQPQHF	TGTGCCAGCAGTTTAAGGCGGGCCGGCAATCAGCCCCAGCATTTT
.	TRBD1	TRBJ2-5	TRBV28	CASSLPGQGTTQYF	TGTGCCAGCAGCCTTCCGGGACAGGGAACGACCCAGTACTTC
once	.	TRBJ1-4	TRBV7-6	CASSVVQGRGEKLFF	TGTGCCAGCAGCGTCGTACAGGGTCGAGGTGAAAAACTGTTTTTT